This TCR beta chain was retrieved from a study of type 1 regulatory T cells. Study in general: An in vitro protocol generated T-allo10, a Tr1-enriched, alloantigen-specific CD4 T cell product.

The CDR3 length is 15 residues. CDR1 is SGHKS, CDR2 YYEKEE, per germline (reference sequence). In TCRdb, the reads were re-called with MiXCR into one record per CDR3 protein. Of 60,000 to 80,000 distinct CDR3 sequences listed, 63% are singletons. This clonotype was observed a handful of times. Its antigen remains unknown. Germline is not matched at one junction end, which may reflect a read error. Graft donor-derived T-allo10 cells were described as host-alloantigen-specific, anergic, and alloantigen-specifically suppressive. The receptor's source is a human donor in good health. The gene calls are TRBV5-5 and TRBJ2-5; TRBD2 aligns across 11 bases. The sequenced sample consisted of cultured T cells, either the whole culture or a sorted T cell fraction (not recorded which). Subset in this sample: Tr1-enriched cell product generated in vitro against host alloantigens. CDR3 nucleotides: TGTGCCAGCGGCTTTGGGACTAGCGGCCAAGAGACCCAGTACTTC. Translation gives CASGFGTSGQETQYF.